Presented here are 9 T cell receptor beta chains from one specimen sequenced in a study of CD8 T cells in Susac syndrome. RNA totalling roughly 0.45 to 1 ug underwent reverse transcription with random hexamers. TCRdb passed the immunoSEQ multiplex PCR reads through MiXCR, listing each CDR3 protein once. The sample has approximately 120,000 distinct CDR3 sequences; approximately 93% are singletons. Sequencing was done on a sample of CD8+ T cells from PBMCs. The receptor source for this set is a human donor with multiple sclerosis.

Remarks on this clonotype: One end of the junction is discordant with germline, which a read error may explain. The gene calls are TRBV15 and TRBJ2-1, with 7 nucleotides matching TRBD2. This CDR3 has 12 residues. Per germline, CDR1 LNHNV and CDR2 YYDKDF (reference sequence). CDR3 region: CATSGGGDYRVF. In DNA, the CDR3 is TGTGCCACCAGCGGGGGAGGGGACTATCGAGTCTTC.

This chain connects TRBV5-1 to TRBJ1-1, with 11 bases lining up with TRBD1. CDR1 and CDR2 from the germline V gene are SGHRS and YFSETQ. CDR3 length: 15 amino acids. J lost 4 bases, V lost 0 bases, and 2 bases had no gene match. The CDR3 loop reads CASSLAGQGGTEAFF. The CDR3 bases are TGCGCCAGCAGCTTGGCGGGACAGGGGGGCACTGAAGCTTTCTTT.

The chain recombines TRBV9 with TRBJ2-3; no clear D. This CDR3 is 12 amino acids long. Germline lookup yields CDR1 SGDLS and CDR2 YYNGEE. Trimming pared 0 bases from V and 6 bases from J, leaving 5 bases between. This chain's CDR3 is CASSVAGDTQYF. As DNA, the CDR3 is TGTGCCAGCAGCGTAGCCGGGGATACGCAGTATTTT. Using reference TRBV9 and TRBJ2-3 for the parts outside the CDR3, the full variable domain is DSGVTQTPKHLITATGQRVTLRCSPRSGDLSVYWYQQSLDQGLQFLIQYYNGEERAKGNILERFSAQQFPDLHSELNLSSLELGDSALYFCASSVAGDTQYFGPGTRLTVL.

Note on this clonotype: One junction end disagrees with the germline gene, perhaps due to a read error. The chain carries TRBV18 and TRBJ2-5; D remains ambiguous. The length of the CDR3 is 14 residues. From germline, CDR1 is KGHSH and CDR2 LQKENI. This CDR3 is CASSPRLSQETQYF. The CDR3 bases are TGTGCCAGCTCGCCACGACTTTCTCAAGAGACCCAGTACTTC.

V is TRBV19 and J is TRBJ2-5; perhaps TRBD1 as D (7 bases). Per the germline V gene, CDR1 is LNHDA and CDR2 is SQIVND (reference sequence). This CDR3 is built from 13 residues. The V and J ends lost 9 bases and 5 bases respectively, with 16 bases between them. The DNA for the CDR3 is TGTGCCAGCGATCAGGGGGGAGGCGAGACCCAGTACTTC. Protein product: CASDQGGGETQYF.

This clonotype occurred once. The chain couples TRBV12-3 or TRBV12-4 to TRBJ2-7; D uncertain. V shed 1 base and J shed 9 bases, with 10 bases lying between them. The CDR3 totals 12 residues. The CDR3 protein is CASSLGAAGQYF. DNA for the CDR3: TGTGCCAGCAGTTTAGGGGCAGCAGGGCAGTACTTC.

The chain combines TRBV4-1 with TRBJ1-5; 9 bases fit TRBD1. The trim removed 4 bases at V and 7 bases at J, leaving 8 bases unmatched. The germline CDR1 and CDR2 sequences are MGHRA and YSYEKL. The CDR3 is made up of 15 amino acids. This CDR3 is CASSPLTGGEQPQHF. CDR3 bases: TGCGCCAGCAGCCCGCTGACAGGGGGAGAGCAGCCCCAGCATTTT.

The chain couples TRBV27 to TRBJ1-6; D not resolved. This CDR3 has 13 residues. V was clipped by 3 bases and J by 9 bases, with 9 bases between them. Germline V gene lookup returns CDR1 MNHEY and CDR2 SMNVEV (reference sequence). The CDR3: CASSFGVGSPLHF. The DNA of the CDR3 is TGTGCCAGCAGTTTTGGGGTCGGTTCACCCCTCCACTTT.

The chain carries TRBV7-2 and TRBJ2-3; no firm D call. Trimming pared 2 bases from V and 0 bases from J, leaving 15 bases between. Germline loops: CDR1 SGHTA, CDR2 FQGNSA. CDR3 length equals 17 residues. CDR3: CASSLRAAGSSTDTQYF. For the CDR3, the DNA is TGTGCCAGCAGCTTAAGGGCAGCCGGAAGTAGCACAGATACGCAGTATTTT.